The 5 T cell receptor beta chains reported below all come from one sample, sequenced in a study of spatial heterogeneity in lung cancer. Using its own MiXCR run on the 5' RACE reads, TCRdb lists one record per CDR3 protein. The sample includes about 5,100 distinct CDR3 sequences, 6% to 7.5% of them seen just once. This sample's time point: sample taken at primary tumor resection. The antigens these receptors bind are not known. General study results and limits: Intratumoral expanded alpha and beta TCR counts were found to track tumor mutation counts.

The sequencing here drew on lung tumor tissue, taken at surgery. The receptor set was obtained from a female donor with early-stage non-small cell lung cancer.

In its sample, this clonotype is medium-sized. This beta chain is an unintended read in a library built for alpha chains; its size means little. This chain joins TRBV7-9 and TRBJ2-1; no definite D call. The CDR3 spans 11 residues. Deletions cut 5 bases from V and 9 bases from J, with 8 bases between. Germline lookup yields CDR1 SEHNR and CDR2 FQNEAQ (reference sequence). DNA for the CDR3: TGTGCCAGCAGCCGGACCACTGAGCAGTTCTTC. It is translated as CASSRTTEQFF.

This clonotype was seen ten or more times. As an off-target read in a library built for alpha chains, this beta chain has a frequency of little significance. The rearrangement uses TRBV4-2 and TRBJ2-1, with D unresolved. The CDR3 length is 12 residues. Germline V gene data show CDR1 as LGHNA and CDR2 as YNFKEQ. The V and J ends lost 2 bases and 5 bases respectively, with 4 bases between them. The DNA for the CDR3 is TGTGCCAGCAGCCAACCGGACAATGAGCAGTTCTTC. This codes for CASSQPDNEQFF.

A note on this clonotype: Since the library was made to target alpha chains, this beta chain is a stray read and its abundance is not meaningful. V and J are TRBV20-1 and TRBJ2-1; D unresolved. CDR3 size: 12 residues. V lost 0 bases and J 6 bases, leaving 6 bases between the germline ends. In germline, CDR1 is DFQATT, CDR2 SNEGSKA (reference sequence). The CDR3 here is CSARDYSNEQFF. Written as DNA, the CDR3 is TGCAGTGCTAGAGATTACAGCAATGAGCAGTTCTTC.

Judged by abundance, this clonotype is medium-sized. In a library made to pick up alpha chains, this beta chain is a stray read with a size that means little. V and J are TRBV28 and TRBJ2-1; D is undetermined. Germline CDR1 reads MDHEN; CDR2 reads SYDVKM. Deletions cut 7 bases from V and 0 bases from J, with 16 bases between. The CDR3 has 16 residues. CDR3 nucleotides: TGTGCCAGCACCGAGGAACGGGCGAGCTCCTACAATGAGCAGTTCTTC. This sequence encodes CASTEERASSYNEQFF.

This clonotype was seen at least ten times. Being off target in a library aimed at alpha chains, this beta chain has a size of little meaning. V is TRBV27 and J is TRBJ1-1; D unresolved. The CDR3 extends over 13 amino acids. In germline, CDR1 is MNHEY, CDR2 SMNVEV (reference sequence). Trimming stripped 4 bases from V and 4 bases from J, with 10 bases between. CDR3 protein: CASSSNWGTEAFF. Here the CDR3 DNA reads TGTGCCAGCAGTTCAAATTGGGGCACTGAAGCTTTCTTT.